This passage covers 32 T cell receptor beta chains from one sample sequenced in a study of cytomegalovirus exposure and HLA in healthy donors. The table came from immunoSEQ multiplex PCR; TCRdb's copy has only in-frame clones and leaves some out. The sample has some 240,000 clones, around 86% seen once. What was sequenced was PBMCs. The receptors come from a woman under 30 in good health and CMV-seropositive.

With regard to this clone: The sample carries other DNA sequences with the same CDR3. This chain joins TRBV9 and TRBJ2-7, with D possibly being TRBD2 (7 bases). The germline V gene encodes CDR1 SGDLS and CDR2 YYNGEE. CDR3 length: 15 residues. V lost 0 bases to trimming and J lost 3 bases, with 13 bases between them. The CDR3 here is CASSVGGRGNYEQYF. CDR3 DNA: TGTGCCAGCAGCGTAGGGGGGAGGGGGAACTACGAGCAGTACTTC.

This CDR3 reads CASGYRGIDNEQFF. The CDR3 coding sequence is TGTGCCAGCGGGTATAGGGGGATAGACAATGAGCAGTTCTTC. J is TRBJ2-1 and V is TRBV28, with a weak D call TRBD1 (6 bases). CDR1 and CDR2 (germline): MDHEN, SYDVKM. This CDR3 is built from 14 residues. V was pared by 8 bases and J by 5 bases, with 16 bases between.

In nucleotides, the CDR3 is TGTGCCAGCAGCTTAAGGGGCGACTACAATGAGCAGTTCTTC. This translates into CASSLRGDYNEQFF. The V gene is TRBV5-6, the J gene TRBJ2-1, with D possibly TRBD1 on 5 matching bases. This CDR3 has 14 residues. The V end was cut by 2 bases, the J end by 3 bases, with 9 bases between. Germline V gene sequence: CDR1 SGHDT, CDR2 YYEEEE.

This rearrangement joins TRBV6-5 to TRBJ2-1; D is undetermined. V lost 2 bases, J lost 8 bases, and 10 bases lay in between. Germline CDR1 reads MNHEY; CDR2 reads SVGAGI. The CDR3 is 13 residues long. The CDR3 DNA reads as TGTGCCAGCAGTTACGCCTCAAACTATGAGCAGTTCTTC. Protein: CASSYASNYEQFF.

V gene TRBV28 combines with J gene TRBJ2-4; possibly TRBD1 for D (5 bases). CDR3 length: 16 residues. V was clipped by 6 bases and J by 0 bases, with 15 bases between them. CDR1 is MDHEN and CDR2 is SYDVKM in the germline V gene. CDR3 loop: CASSLMGRIAKNIQYF. The CDR3 coding sequence is TGTGCCAGCAGCTTAATGGGGCGGATAGCCAAAAACATTCAGTACTTC.

The chain joins TRBV7-3 to TRBJ2-1, with a tentative D call TRBD1 (5 bases). This CDR3 contains 14 residues. Germline V gene data show CDR1 as SGHTA and CDR2 as FQGTGA. Trimming pared 7 bases from V and 4 bases from J, leaving 14 bases between. The chain's CDR3 is CASKVEQGYNEQFF. The CDR3 coding sequence is TGTGCCAGCAAAGTGGAGCAGGGTTACAATGAGCAGTTCTTC. Based on the CDR3 plus reference TRBV7-3 and TRBJ2-1, the full variable domain is GAGVSQTPSNKVTEKGKYVELRCDPISGHTALYWYRQSLGQGPEFLIYFQGTGAADDSGLPNDRFFAVRPEGSVSTLKIQRTERGDSAVYLCASKVEQGYNEQFFGPGTRLTVL.

The CDR3 coding sequence is TGTGCCAGCTCTGACAGGGCATCACTTTTATACAATGAGCAGTTCTTC. This gives the protein CASSDRASLLYNEQFF. The chain recombines TRBV18 with TRBJ2-1; 7 bases are shared with TRBD1. The V and J ends lost 6 bases and 4 bases, in that order; junction bases with no gene match: 12. CDR3 length: 16 residues. Looked up from germline, CDR1 is KGHSH and CDR2 is LQKENI.

CDR3 residues: CASGLAQGTDTQYF. CDR3 DNA: TGTGCTAGTGGTTTGGCTCAGGGCACAGATACGCAGTATTTT. V usage is TRBV12-5 and J usage is TRBJ2-3; D ambiguous. This CDR3 has 14 residues. Germline V lookup: CDR1 LGHNT, CDR2 FRNRAP. Between the trimmed V and J ends, which lost 1 base and 1 base, there was a span of 6 bases.

The V gene is TRBV14, the J gene TRBJ1-2, with a weak D call TRBD1 (5 bases). CDR1 is SGHDN, CDR2 FVKESK, per germline. Trimming stripped 3 bases from V and 2 bases from J, with 13 bases between. This CDR3 spans 15 amino acids. As DNA, the CDR3 is TGTGCCAGCAGCCAGTTGCGGGGCGCGAACTATGGCTACACCTTC. Its protein product is CASSQLRGANYGYTF.

The V call is TRBV9, the J call TRBJ2-7, with TRBD1 identical over 9 bases. V dropped 4 bases and J dropped 6; count of bases not matched to a gene: 11. Germline assignment: CDR1 SGDLS and CDR2 YYNGEE. This CDR3 has 15 amino acids. CDR3 residues: CASSFRDRASSEQYF. As DNA, the CDR3 is TGTGCCAGCAGCTTCCGGGACAGGGCTTCATCCGAGCAGTACTTC.

V and J are TRBV25-1 and TRBJ2-5; D is undetermined. CDR3 length: 13 residues. Per germline, CDR1 MGHDK and CDR2 SYGVNS. Trimming pared 1 base from V and 4 bases from J, leaving 7 bases between. CDR3 bases: TGTGCCAGCAGTGAATTCGCCGGAGAGACCCAGTACTTC. Protein: CASSEFAGETQYF.

V usage is TRBV19 and J usage is TRBJ1-2; D gene unclear. The germline V gene has CDR1 LNHDA and CDR2 SQIVND (reference sequence). The germline V and J ends were trimmed by 6 bases and 5 bases, with 10 bases remaining between them. This CDR3 region has 12 residues. The CDR3 bases are TGTGCCAGTAGAACCCTTACTTATGGCTACACCTTC. This encodes CASRTLTYGYTF.

The genes are TRBV30 and TRBJ1-5, with a possible D match to TRBD1 (5 bases). CDR1 is GTSNPN, CDR2 SVGIG, per germline (reference sequence). The CDR3 sequence is 13 residues long. The germline V and J ends were trimmed by 2 bases and 6 bases, with 11 bases remaining between them. CDR3 region: CAWSNTGGQPQHF. The DNA of the CDR3 is TGTGCCTGGAGTAACACAGGCGGTCAGCCCCAGCATTTT.

The chain combines TRBV6-6 with TRBJ2-1; 10 bases agree with TRBD2. Trimming at V came to 5 bases and at J to 6 bases, leaving 4 bases not matched to a gene. The V gene's germline CDR1 is MNHNY and CDR2 SVGAGI (reference sequence). This CDR3 is 14 amino acids long. Here the CDR3 DNA reads TGTGCCAGCAGTCCGCGGACTAGCGGCAATGAGCAGTTCTTC. This sequence encodes CASSPRTSGNEQFF.

The chain combines TRBV19 with TRBJ2-5, with 10 bases fitting TRBD1. After removal of 7 bases from V and 4 bases from J, the junction contained 9 bases not matched to a gene. Germline CDR1 LNHDA, CDR2 SQIVND (reference sequence). This CDR3 region has 15 residues. The CDR3: CASTRGTGVRETQYF. The CDR3, as DNA: TGTGCCAGTACTCGCGGGACAGGGGTTCGAGAGACCCAGTACTTC.

This rearrangement joins TRBV7-9 to TRBJ2-5; 11 nucleotides agree with TRBD2. Unmatched junction bases numbered 4, after V lost 1 base and J lost 3 bases. CDR3 size: 16 residues. Per germline, CDR1 SEHNR and CDR2 FQNEAQ (reference sequence). The CDR3 DNA reads TGTGCCAGCAGCTTAGGGGCGACTAGCGGGGAAGAGACCCAGTACTTC. Its translation is CASSLGATSGEETQYF.

Written as DNA, the CDR3 is TGTGCCAGCAGTCCCGTAGAGCTTCCTCCTTACACTGAAGCTTTCTTT. Encoded protein: CASSPVELPPYTEAFF. The V call is TRBV28, the J call TRBJ1-1; D remains ambiguous. Trimming removed 5 bases at V and 3 bases at J, with 19 bases between. The germline V gene encodes CDR1 MDHEN and CDR2 SYDVKM. The CDR3 sequence is 16 residues long.

Points on this clone: This sample includes further DNA sequences coding for the same CDR3. The chain employs TRBV6-1 and TRBJ2-3; possible D gene TRBD2, 6 bases. The CDR3 runs 16 residues. V lost 1 base, J lost 2 bases, and 13 bases lay in between. In germline, CDR1 is MNHNS, CDR2 SASEGT. CDR3 amino acids: CASSEVGGGSTDTQYF. The CDR3 coding sequence is TGTGCCAGCAGTGAAGTGGGGGGAGGCTCCACAGATACGCAGTATTTT.

The chain has TRBV7-6 and TRBJ2-3; TRBD2 might be the D (5 bases). V was trimmed by 1 base and J by 4 bases, leaving 9 bases between them. The germline V gene encodes CDR1 SGHVS and CDR2 FNYEAQ. This CDR3 is built from 14 residues. The CDR3 spells CASSLGTAADTQYF. The CDR3 region has the DNA TGTGCCAGCAGCTTAGGCACAGCGGCAGATACGCAGTATTTT. Combining the CDR3 with reference TRBV7-6 and TRBJ2-3 gives the whole variable domain GAGVSQSPRYKVTKRGQDVALRCDPISGHVSLYWYRQALGQGPEFLTYFNYEAQQDKSGLPNDRFSAERPEGSISTLTIQRTEQRDSAMYRCASSLGTAADTQYFGPGTRLTVL.

The chain recombines TRBV2 with TRBJ2-1; unclear D gene. Germline V gene data show CDR1 as SNHLY and CDR2 as FYNNEI. This CDR3 is built from 13 residues. Trimming took 4 bases from V and 2 from J, leaving 6 bases between them. The CDR3 sequence: CASSGLAYNEQFF. The CDR3 coding sequence is TGTGCCAGCAGTGGTTTAGCCTACAATGAGCAGTTCTTC.

The chain couples TRBV7-9 to TRBJ1-2, with D maybe TRBD1 (6 bases). CDR3 length: 15 residues. Germline CDR1 is SEHNR and CDR2 is FQNEAQ (reference sequence). V shed 5 bases and J shed 2 bases, with 15 bases lying between them. The CDR3 sequence: CASSPGGRTNYGYTF. DNA for the CDR3: TGTGCCAGCAGCCCCGGGGGGCGAACCAACTATGGCTACACCTTC.

This chain joins TRBV2 and TRBJ1-2; 10 bases are a match to TRBD1. Unmatched junction bases numbered 6, after V lost 6 bases and J lost 8 bases. There are 13 residues in the CDR3. CDR1 SNHLY and CDR2 FYNNEI come from the germline V gene. CDR3 region: CASRIGTGDGYTF. As DNA, the CDR3 is TGTGCCAGCAGGATAGGGACAGGGGACGGCTACACCTTC.

CDR3 DNA sequence: TGTGCCAGCAGCTTAGCGGGATCCACCGGGGAGCTGTTTTTT. Protein: CASSLAGSTGELFF. The V and J genes are TRBV13 and TRBJ2-2; tentatively, D is TRBD2 (5 bases). Trimming cost V 1 base and J 4 bases, with 7 bases left between them. Per the germline V gene, CDR1 is PRHDT and CDR2 is FYEKMQ (reference sequence). The CDR3 has 14 residues. The full variable domain, its missing parts supplied by reference TRBV13 and TRBJ2-2, is AAGVIQSPRHLIKEKRETATLKCYPIPRHDTVYWYQQGPGQDPQFLISFYEKMQSDKGSIPDRFSAQQFSDYHSELNMSSLELGDSALYFCASSLAGSTGELFFGEGSRLTVL.

This clone was seen once. The chain recombines TRBV19 with TRBJ2-7, with a weak D call TRBD1 (6 bases). CDR3 size: 14 residues. V gave up 2 bases and J gave up 3 bases, with 11 bases separating them. Germline assignment: CDR1 LNHDA and CDR2 SQIVND (reference sequence). The CDR3, as DNA: TGTGCCAGTAGTATACGTACGGACAGCTACGAGCAGTACTTC. Translated, it gives CASSIRTDSYEQYF.

V is TRBV10-3 and J is TRBJ2-2, with a weak D call TRBD2 (6 bases). There are 17 residues in the CDR3. V lost 3 bases, J lost 7 bases, and 21 bases lay in between. Per the germline V gene, CDR1 is ENHRY and CDR2 is SYGVKD. The chain's CDR3 is CAISDPSAKRAGGELFF. DNA for the CDR3: TGTGCCATCAGTGACCCTAGCGCCAAGAGAGCGGGCGGGGAGCTGTTTTTT.

This clone was counted a single time. V is TRBV27 and J is TRBJ2-3; TRBD2 agrees at 13 bases. The germline V gene encodes CDR1 MNHEY and CDR2 SMNVEV (reference sequence). This CDR3 has 19 residues. With V trimmed by 1 base and J by 2 bases, 9 bases remained unmatched. CDR3 sequence: CASSLLLAGGYGATDTQYF. Here the CDR3 DNA reads TGTGCCAGCAGTTTATTACTAGCGGGAGGGTATGGTGCCACAGATACGCAGTATTTT.

This chain links TRBV9 with TRBJ1-5; D possibly corresponds to TRBD1 (6 bases). The CDR3 is made up of 15 amino acids. V gave up 3 bases and J gave up 1 base, with 11 bases separating them. The V gene's germline CDR1 is SGDLS and CDR2 YYNGEE. Here the CDR3 DNA reads TGTGCCAGCAGCGGGGGGACATTCAGCAATCAGCCCCAGCATTTT. The encoded protein is CASSGGTFSNQPQHF.

The chain links TRBV5-1 to TRBJ2-7; a possible D gene is TRBD1 (6 bases). This CDR3 spans 18 amino acids. Germline-derived CDR1 and CDR2 are SGHRS and YFSETQ. V lost 0 bases and J lost 4, with 23 bases in between. CDR3: CASSLVRGSKRSFYEQYF. CDR3 coding DNA: TGCGCCAGCAGCTTGGTGAGGGGGTCAAAACGTTCTTTTTACGAGCAGTACTTC.

The chain is built from TRBV28 and TRBJ1-3, with D possibly matching TRBD1 (5 bases). CDR3 length equals 15 residues. Germline assignment: CDR1 MDHEN and CDR2 SYDVKM. V was clipped by 7 bases and J by 4 bases, with 17 bases between them. The CDR3 DNA is TGTGCCAGCACCACCCCCCAGGGATACGGAAACACCATATATTTT. It encodes CASTTPQGYGNTIYF. Full variable domain (missing parts from reference TRBV28 and TRBJ1-3): DVKVTQSSRYLVKRTGEKVFLECVQDMDHENMFWYRQDPGLGLRLIYFSYDVKMKEKGDIPEGYSVSREKKERFSLILESASTNQTSMYLCASTTPQGYGNTIYFGEGSWLTVV.

This clone was observed a single time. The V call is TRBV6-5, the J call TRBJ1-2, with TRBD1 as a possible D gene (6 bases). The CDR3 has 16 residues. Trimming took off 2 bases at V and 6 bases at J, with 19 bases between the two ends. From germline, CDR1 is MNHEY and CDR2 SVGAGI. This CDR3 reads CASSYPNQGTPDGYTF. In DNA form, the CDR3 reads TGTGCCAGCAGTTACCCCAACCAGGGGACCCCTGATGGCTACACCTTC.

This sequence joins TRBV7-9 and TRBJ1-5, with 7 bases identical to TRBD1. CDR3 length: 12 residues. Trimming took 10 bases from V and 4 from J; bases not matched to a gene: 4. Germline V gene lookup returns CDR1 SEHNR and CDR2 FQNEAQ (reference sequence). This chain's CDR3 is CAIGQANQPQHF. In DNA, the CDR3 is TGTGCCATAGGACAGGCAAATCAGCCCCAGCATTTT.

The V call is TRBV19, the J call TRBJ2-3; tentative D call: TRBD2 (7 bases). Germline V gives CDR1 LNHDA, CDR2 SQIVND (reference sequence). Deletions cut 5 bases from V and 6 bases from J, with 15 bases between. The CDR3 consists of 14 residues. This chain's CDR3 is CASSPWGGSDTQYF. CDR3 nucleotide sequence: TGTGCCAGTAGTCCGTGGGGGGGCAGCGATACGCAGTATTTT.